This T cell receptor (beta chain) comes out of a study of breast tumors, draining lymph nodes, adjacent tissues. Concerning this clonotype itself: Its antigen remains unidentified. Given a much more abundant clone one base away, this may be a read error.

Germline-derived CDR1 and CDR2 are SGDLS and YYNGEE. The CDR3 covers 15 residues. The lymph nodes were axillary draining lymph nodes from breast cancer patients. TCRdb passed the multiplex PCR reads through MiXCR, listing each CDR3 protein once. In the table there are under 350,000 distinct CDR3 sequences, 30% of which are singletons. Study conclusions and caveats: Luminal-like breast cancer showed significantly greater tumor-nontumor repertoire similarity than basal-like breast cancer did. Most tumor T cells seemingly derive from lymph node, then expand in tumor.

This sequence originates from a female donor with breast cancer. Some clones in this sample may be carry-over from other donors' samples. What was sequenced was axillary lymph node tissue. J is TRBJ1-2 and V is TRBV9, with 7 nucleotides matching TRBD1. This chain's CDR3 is CASSPPRGTNYGSTF. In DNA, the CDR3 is TGTGCCAGCAGCCCGCCCAGGGGGACTAACTATGGCTCCACCTTC.